What follows are 22 T cell receptor beta chains derived from one specimen sequenced in a study of beta chain features in type 1 diabetes. The sequenced template was cDNA made from the entire isolated RNA. Some clones are missing from TCRdb's copy, which holds only in-frame ones; the method was immunoSEQ multiplex PCR. The table lists under 400,000 clones, roughly 13% of them singletons. Study-wide findings and caveats: Type 1 diabetes patients had TCRB CDR3s that were shorter (moderately but significantly so) in all four CD4+ subsets.

No antigen has been assigned to these receptors. Specimen: naive CD4+ T cells from blood. The receptor source for this set is a woman between 18 and 30 years old with type 1 diabetes.

The chain employs TRBV5-1 and TRBJ2-7; TRBD1 matches at 7 bases. Per the germline V gene, CDR1 is SGHRS and CDR2 is YFSETQ. After removal of 0 bases from V and 5 bases from J, the junction contained 8 bases not matched to a gene. This CDR3 contains 15 residues. CDR3 amino acids: CASSLAVTGIHEQYF. CDR3 sequence (DNA): TGCGCCAGCAGCTTGGCCGTGACAGGGATCCACGAGCAGTACTTC.

This chain joins TRBV4-3 and TRBJ2-2, with 9 bases matching TRBD1. CDR1 LGHNA and CDR2 YSLEER come from the germline V gene. Trimming took 1 base from V and 6 from J; bases not matched to a gene: 9. CDR3 length: 17 residues. The CDR3, as DNA: TGCGCCAGCAGCCAAGGAAAGGGGACAGGGAGGTCCGGGGAGCTGTTTTTT. It translates to CASSQGKGTGRSGELFF.

This chain uses TRBV5-8 with TRBJ1-2; D is unclear. Looked up from germline, CDR1 is SGHTS and CDR2 is YDEGEE. Between the trimmed V and J ends, which lost 4 bases and 5 bases, there was a span of 18 bases. The CDR3 length is 15 residues. CDR3 in amino acids: CASSPGRLRPYGYTF. The CDR3 DNA sequence: TGTGCCAGCAGCCCCGGTAGACTGCGCCCTTATGGCTACACCTTC.

The V call is TRBV5-1, the J call TRBJ2-3, with D tentatively TRBD2 (5 bases). The CDR3 spans 15 residues. Germline loops: CDR1 SGHRS, CDR2 YFSETQ. Trimming shortened V by 4 bases and J by 3 bases, and 15 bases separated the two germline ends. CDR3 DNA: TGCGCCAGCAGCCCGTCTGGAGGAATTACAGATACGCAGTATTTT. This translates into CASSPSGGITDTQYF. Full variable domain (outside the CDR3, taken from reference TRBV5-1 and TRBJ2-3): KAGVTQTPRYLIKTRGQQVTLSCSPISGHRSVSWYQQTPGQGLQFLFEYFSETQRNKGNFPGRFSGRQFSNSRSEMNVSTLELGDSALYLCASSPSGGITDTQYFGPGTRLTVL.

The sample holds a few counts of this clone. The chain couples TRBV9 to TRBJ2-2; 9 bases map to TRBD2. J was trimmed by 1 base and V by 0 bases; bases with no gene match: 1. This CDR3 spans 16 amino acids. Germline lookup yields CDR1 SGDLS and CDR2 YYNGEE. The CDR3 here is CASSVGLAVNTGELFF. The DNA of the CDR3 is TGTGCCAGCAGCGTAGGACTAGCGGTGAACACCGGGGAGCTGTTTTTT. Full variable domain (remainder filled in from reference TRBV9 and TRBJ2-2): DSGVTQTPKHLITATGQRVTLRCSPRSGDLSVYWYQQSLDQGLQFLIQYYNGEERAKGNILERFSAQQFPDLHSELNLSSLELGDSALYFCASSVGLAVNTGELFFGEGSRLTVL.

This chain connects TRBV27 to TRBJ1-5; 9 positions match TRBD1. The CDR3 runs to 14 residues. Germline loops: CDR1 MNHEY, CDR2 SMNVEV (reference sequence). V shed 7 bases, J shed 6 bases, and the junction held 7 bases outside the gene matches. In nucleotides, the CDR3 is TGTGCCAGCACGGCGGGACAGGGCGGTCAGCCCCAGCATTTT. It yields the protein CASTAGQGGQPQHF.

The sample holds a few counts of this clone. This chain connects TRBV4-2 to TRBJ2-1; TRBD2 matches 9 bases. CDR1 and CDR2 (germline): LGHNA, YNFKEQ. The J segment lost 5 bases and the V segment lost 6 bases, leaving 5 bases of the junction unmatched. The CDR3 runs 14 residues. Written as DNA, the CDR3 is TGTGCCAGCAGAGATAGCGGGAGTAACAATGAGCAGTTCTTC. It is translated as CASRDSGSNNEQFF.

V gene TRBV7-2 combines with J gene TRBJ2-3; 9 nucleotides match TRBD1. This CDR3 has 16 amino acids. Germline CDR1 reads SGHTA; CDR2 reads FQGNSA. V was pared by 1 base and J by 4 bases, with 6 bases of the junction left unmatched. CDR3 residues: CASSLVGTGSADTQYF. The DNA for the CDR3 is TGTGCCAGCAGCTTAGTTGGGACAGGGAGTGCAGATACGCAGTATTTT.

The V and J genes are TRBV18 and TRBJ1-2, with 10 bases that match TRBD1. Unmatched junction bases numbered 11, after V lost 2 bases and J lost 2 bases. The CDR3 totals 18 residues. The germline V gene has CDR1 KGHSH and CDR2 LQKENI. The CDR3 DNA sequence: TGTGCCAGCTCACCAAGCTCTAGGACAGGGGGAGACAACTATGGCTACACCTTC. The encoded protein is CASSPSSRTGGDNYGYTF.

The rearrangement links TRBV19 to TRBJ2-7, with D possibly TRBD1 on 6 matching bases. The germline V gene encodes CDR1 LNHDA and CDR2 SQIVND (reference sequence). The CDR3 spans 14 residues. Trimming left V 3 bases short and J 2 bases short, with 11 bases between. The CDR3 loop reads CASSIQDRPYEQYF. DNA of the CDR3: TGTGCCAGTAGTATCCAGGACAGACCCTACGAGCAGTACTTC.

In its sample, this clone was seen a few times. For the CDR3, the DNA is TGTGCTAGTGGTTACGGACAGGGCGGAGAAAAACTGTTTTTT. It codes for CASGYGQGGEKLFF. The chain uses TRBV12-5 and TRBJ1-4; the match to TRBD1 covers 8 bases. Germline V gene sequence: CDR1 LGHNT, CDR2 FRNRAP. The junction had 6 bases not matched to a gene; V was cut back by 4 bases and J by 8 bases. The CDR3 length is 14 residues.

The rearrangement joins TRBV25-1 to TRBJ2-1; the D gene is possibly TRBD1 (5 bases). Germline V CDR1 and CDR2: MGHDK, SYGVNS. Between the trimmed V and J ends, which lost 1 base and 9 bases, there was a span of 13 bases. This CDR3 is 14 amino acids long. CDR3: CASSESRPGSEQFF. The CDR3, as DNA: TGTGCCAGCAGTGAATCGCGGCCAGGGTCTGAGCAGTTCTTC.

There are a few counts of this clone. Additional DNA sequences in this sample encode the identical CDR3. In DNA, the CDR3 is TGTGCCAGCAGAACAGGGGGTAGCAATCAGCCCCAGCATTTT. Translation: CASRTGGSNQPQHF. The chain combines TRBV6-6 with TRBJ1-5; 8 bases fit TRBD1. CDR1 is MNHNY, CDR2 SVGAGI, per germline (reference sequence). CDR3 length: 14 residues. V gave up 6 bases and J gave up 0 bases; unmatched junction bases: 1.

Only a few counts were recorded for this clone. The chain links TRBV5-1 to TRBJ2-1, with TRBD2 matching 11 bases. Trimming at V came to 5 bases and at J to 3 bases, leaving 4 bases not matched to a gene. The germline CDR1 and CDR2 sequences are SGHRS and YFSETQ. There are 15 residues in the CDR3. The CDR3 region has the DNA TGCGCCAGCAGTTCCGGGACTAGCGGCTACAATGAGCAGTTCTTC. Its protein product is CASSSGTSGYNEQFF.

The chain employs TRBV28 and TRBJ2-7; tentative D call: TRBD2 (6 bases). Germline V CDR1 and CDR2: MDHEN, SYDVKM. This CDR3 is 13 amino acids long. Trimming removed 6 bases at V and 4 bases at J, with 13 bases between. The chain's CDR3 is CASRIPAGYEQYF. The CDR3 nucleotides read TGTGCCAGCAGGATCCCCGCGGGGTACGAGCAGTACTTC.

The chain joins TRBV4-3 to TRBJ1-2; no firm D call. The CDR3 has 16 residues. The V end lost 1 base, the J end lost 5 bases, and 17 bases lay between the germline ends. Germline V gene lookup returns CDR1 LGHNA and CDR2 YSLEER. The CDR3 region is CASSQAATGLNYGYTF. The CDR3, as DNA: TGCGCCAGCAGCCAAGCCGCCACTGGACTGAATTATGGCTACACCTTC.

The chain combines TRBV9 with TRBJ2-1; 13 bases map to TRBD2. J lost 8 bases, V lost 0 bases, and 5 bases had no gene match. The CDR3 has 16 residues. Germline V gene lookup returns CDR1 SGDLS and CDR2 YYNGEE. CDR3 DNA sequence: TGTGCCAGCAGCGTAGGCTGGACTAGCGGGAGTGATGAGCAGTTCTTC. It codes for CASSVGWTSGSDEQFF.

In its sample, this clone was seen a few times. The chain couples TRBV14 to TRBJ1-5; tentatively, D is TRBD1 (5 bases). Trimming cost V 3 bases and J 10 bases, with 16 bases left between them. CDR1 and CDR2 from the germline V gene are SGHDN and FVKESK. The length of the CDR3 is 14 residues. CDR3 loop: CASSQSLGGRPQHF. In DNA, the CDR3 is TGTGCCAGCAGCCAGTCCCTTGGGGGGAGACCCCAGCATTTT.

The rearrangement links TRBV19 to TRBJ1-1; 8 bases line up with TRBD1. From germline, CDR1 is LNHDA and CDR2 SQIVND (reference sequence). Unmatched junction bases numbered 5, after V lost 5 bases and J lost 0 bases. The CDR3 extends over 15 amino acids. The CDR3: CASSSRTGMNTEAFF. Written as DNA, the CDR3 is TGTGCCAGTAGTTCCCGGACAGGGATGAACACTGAAGCTTTCTTT.

In its sample, this clone was seen a few times. The chain carries TRBV6-1 and TRBJ2-7, with TRBD2 matching 7 bases. V dropped 7 bases and J dropped 2; count of bases not matched to a gene: 5. The CDR3 runs to 13 residues. Germline V gives CDR1 MNHNS, CDR2 SASEGT. The CDR3 protein is CASILASPYEQYF. The CDR3 region has the DNA TGTGCCAGCATACTAGCGAGTCCCTACGAGCAGTACTTC.

The rearrangement links TRBV9 to TRBJ1-2; 8 bases match TRBD1. Germline CDR1 reads SGDLS; CDR2 reads YYNGEE. The CDR3 length is 15 residues. V was clipped by 4 bases and J by 4 bases; unmatched bases: 9. The CDR3 here is CASSLGQGKSYGYTF. The CDR3 DNA reads TGTGCCAGCAGCCTCGGACAGGGAAAGTCCTATGGCTACACCTTC.

The J gene is TRBJ2-7, the V gene TRBV19, with D possibly matching TRBD1 (5 bases). CDR1 LNHDA and CDR2 SQIVND come from the germline V gene (reference sequence). The CDR3 covers 12 residues. The V end was cut by 6 bases, the J end by 1 base, with 7 bases between. DNA for the CDR3: TGTGCCAGTAGGGGGCTTTCCTACGAGCAGTACTTC. This gives the protein CASRGLSYEQYF.